This paragraph covers one T cell receptor beta chain sequence. Its specific antigen is unknown. Base quality data are lacking; no much larger clone is found one base away. This record belongs to a study of T cell changes during pregnancy in multiple sclerosis (dated by TCRdb to about 2019). Notes on the research overall: In women with multiple sclerosis, the researchers looked at how the T cell repertoire shifted as pregnancy progressed.

The CDR3 holds 14 amino acids from the cysteine to the phenylalanine. The CDR3 DNA has 42 bases and is translated from base 1. For CDR1 and CDR2, the germline V gene lists SGHTS and YDEGEE. A distance of 8 bases separates the germline ends of V and J, which lose 0 bases and 4 bases respectively. The receptor library was made with the immunoSEQ multiplex PCR assay. The source is immuneACCESS, and TCRdb retained only in-frame sequences with V and J called. Part of the clones is not carried over; for the studies checked, unresolved V genes explain less than half of this, and the remainder is unexplained. This sample has approximately 52,000 clones in its table, and approximately 92% of those were observed once. The ten largest account for around 0.56% of the sample.

The origin of this receptor is a female donor with multiple sclerosis, enrolled in a pregnancy study. Specimen: CD4+ T cells from peripheral blood mononuclear cells, collected after pregnancy. Here the chain combines TRBV5-8 and TRBJ2-1; too little of a D gene remains to name it. The CDR3 protein: CASSLAEVYNEQFF. In nucleotides, the sequence is TGTGCCAGCAGCTTGGCCGAGGTTTACAATGAGCAGTTCTTC.